What follows are 19 T cell receptor beta chains derived from one specimen sequenced in a study of cytomegalovirus exposure and HLA in healthy donors. Primers for the PCR totalled 60 Vbeta and 13 Jbeta. Sequencing used immunoSEQ multiplex PCR; TCRdb keeps in-frame clones, though not all of them. The repertoire consists of 110,000 or so clones, with about 78% occurring once and the leading ten covering 5.4%. Source material: PBMCs. Source of these receptors: a woman in her twenties or thirties in good health and CMV-seropositive.

The chain has TRBV10-3 and TRBJ1-1; D ambiguous. V was cut by 5 bases and J by 8 bases, with 9 bases left in between. CDR3 length: 11 residues. Germline V gives CDR1 ENHRY, CDR2 SYGVKD. CDR3 nucleotide sequence: TGTGCCATCAGTTCAGGCTGGGAAGCTTTCTTT. Protein product: CAISSGWEAFF.

In DNA, the CDR3 is TGTGCCAGCAGCGCAAGGACAGGGGGGAACACTGAAGCTTTCTTT. Translated: CASSARTGGNTEAFF. The genes are TRBV7-9 and TRBJ1-1, with 10 bases aligning to TRBD1. CDR1 and CDR2 (germline): SEHNR, FQNEAQ (reference sequence). The CDR3 consists of 15 residues. The trim removed 5 bases at V and 1 base at J, leaving 4 bases unmatched. The full variable domain, in which reference TRBV7-9 and TRBJ1-1 provide the parts outside the CDR3, is DTGVSQNPRHKITKRGQNVTFRCDPISEHNRLYWYRQTLGQGPEFLTYFQNEAQLEKSRLLSDRFSAERPKGSFSTLEIQRTEQGDSAMYLCASSARTGGNTEAFFGQGTRLTVV.

The V call is TRBV5-1, the J call TRBJ2-7, with 10 positions matching TRBD1. Germline CDR1 SGHRS, CDR2 YFSETQ. The junction had 13 bases not matched to a gene; V was cut back by 0 bases and J by 7 bases. The CDR3 is 17 amino acids. CDR3 region: CASSLEDYGQGGREQYF. The DNA of the CDR3 is TGCGCCAGCAGCTTGGAAGATTACGGACAGGGGGGGCGAGAGCAGTACTTC.

This clone has just a few counts. The gene calls are TRBV6-1 and TRBJ1-2; D possibly corresponds to TRBD1 (6 bases). Germline values: CDR1 MNHNS, CDR2 SASEGT. The V end lost 2 bases, the J end lost 5 bases, and 9 bases lay between the germline ends. This CDR3 contains 13 residues. The CDR3 loop reads CASSESGVYGYTF. CDR3 bases: TGTGCCAGCAGTGAATCAGGGGTTTATGGCTACACCTTC.

The J gene is TRBJ1-6, the V gene TRBV9; tentative D call: TRBD1 (6 bases). Germline V lookup: CDR1 SGDLS, CDR2 YYNGEE. V was cut by 4 bases and J by 2 bases, with 13 bases left in between. The CDR3 totals 16 residues. CDR3 loop: CASSPQGLAYNSPLHF. DNA for the CDR3: TGTGCCAGCAGCCCGCAGGGGTTGGCCTATAATTCACCCCTCCACTTT.

This clone has a single count. The chain combines TRBV7-3 with TRBJ2-1, with 8 bases matching TRBD2. Trimming took 4 bases from V and 9 from J; bases not matched to a gene: 8. There are 14 residues in the CDR3. In germline, CDR1 is SGHTA, CDR2 FQGTGA. The CDR3, as DNA: TGTGCCAGCAGCTCGCCGGGACTAGTAACTGAGCAGTTCTTC. Translated, it gives CASSSPGLVTEQFF. Combining the CDR3 with reference TRBV7-3 and TRBJ2-1 gives the whole variable domain GAGVSQTPSNKVTEKGKYVELRCDPISGHTALYWYRQSLGQGPEFLIYFQGTGAADDSGLPNDRFFAVRPEGSVSTLKIQRTERGDSAVYLCASSSPGLVTEQFFGPGTRLTVL.

The chain has TRBV6-1 and TRBJ1-2; D ambiguous. Germline values: CDR1 MNHNS, CDR2 SASEGT. V lost 4 bases and J 4 bases, leaving 16 bases between the germline ends. This CDR3 spans 15 amino acids. DNA for the CDR3: TGTGCCAGCAGTGCATCTAATTCCGGGGTCTATGGCTACACCTTC. It translates to CASSASNSGVYGYTF.

The V gene is TRBV6-6, the J gene TRBJ2-3; D is possibly TRBD2 (6 bases). V was clipped by 5 bases and J by 1 base, with 13 bases between them. The CDR3 consists of 15 residues. The germline V gene has CDR1 MNHNY and CDR2 SVGAGI (reference sequence). CDR3 in amino acids: CASSLMSGCTDTQYF. The CDR3 coding sequence is TGTGCCAGCAGTCTAATGAGCGGGTGCACAGATACGCAGTATTTT.

This clone has more than one count but fewer than ten. The genes are TRBV4-1 and TRBJ2-1; tentatively, D is TRBD1 (5 bases). V was pared by 2 bases and J by 7 bases, with 27 bases between. The CDR3 spans 19 residues. Germline V gene data show CDR1 as MGHRA and CDR2 as YSYEKL. The CDR3 protein is CASSQTSSGRTLKRNEQFF. The DNA of the CDR3 is TGCGCCAGCAGCCAAACCAGTTCAGGCCGGACACTAAAACGGAATGAGCAGTTCTTC.

This rearrangement joins TRBV5-1 to TRBJ2-5; 13 bases are shared with TRBD2. With V trimmed by 0 bases and J by 3 bases, 2 bases remained unmatched. There are 16 residues in the CDR3. Germline CDR1 is SGHRS and CDR2 is YFSETQ. CDR3 loop: CASSLGTSGGEETQYF. CDR3 in DNA: TGCGCCAGCAGCTTGGGAACTAGCGGGGGGGAAGAGACCCAGTACTTC.

Points on this clone: The DNA is left out, because the CDR3 cannot be placed on it with certainty; the CDR3 is given as TCRdb lists it. J is TRBJ1-2 and V is TRBV6-5; TRBD1 was called by the table and not checked on the DNA. Germline CDR1 MNHEY, CDR2 SVGAGI. The CDR3 region is 16 residues in length, termini included. The CDR3 spells CASSSSTGEANYGYTF.

This chain connects TRBV5-4 to TRBJ2-2; D not resolved. In germline, CDR1 is SGHNT, CDR2 YYREEE (reference sequence). The V gene lost 0 bases and the J gene lost 1 base, with 7 bases spanning the gap. The length of the CDR3 is 15 residues. The CDR3 loop reads CASSLARQNTGELFF. The CDR3 coding sequence is TGTGCCAGCAGCTTGGCCAGGCAGAACACCGGGGAGCTGTTTTTT.

The rearrangement links TRBV5-6 to TRBJ2-7; 9 nucleotides agree with TRBD2. This CDR3 has 15 amino acids. Germline V lookup: CDR1 SGHDT, CDR2 YYEEEE. The V and J ends lost 4 bases and 0 bases, in that order; junction bases with no gene match: 5. CDR3: CASSNSGGFSYEQYF. CDR3 DNA sequence: TGTGCCAGCAGCAATAGCGGGGGCTTCTCCTACGAGCAGTACTTC.

This chain links TRBV10-3 with TRBJ1-3; TRBD1 matches 7 bases. The CDR3 spans 16 residues. V lost 6 bases and J lost 2; bases outside the gene matches: 10. Germline V gene lookup returns CDR1 ENHRY and CDR2 SYGVKD. The CDR3 nucleotides read TGTGCCATCAGCCCCCAGGGGGGATTGACTGGAAACACCATATATTTT. The encoded protein is CAISPQGGLTGNTIYF.

This clone was seen a few times. The genes are TRBV2 and TRBJ1-6; D remains unclear. Germline V gives CDR1 SNHLY, CDR2 FYNNEI. V lost 4 bases to trimming and J lost 13 bases, with 11 bases between them. The CDR3 consists of 12 residues. The CDR3 loop reads CASSGTIPPLHF. The CDR3 DNA reads as TGTGCCAGCAGTGGGACTATCCCCCCCCTCCACTTT.

The chain uses TRBV25-1 and TRBJ2-1; 10 bases align to TRBD2. J lost 1 base, V lost 2 bases, and 8 bases had no gene match. Germline CDR1 is MGHDK and CDR2 is SYGVNS. There are 18 residues in the CDR3. CDR3 protein: CASSEPSTSGKSYNEQFF. DNA of the CDR3: TGTGCCAGCAGTGAACCCTCTACTAGCGGGAAGTCCTACAATGAGCAGTTCTTC. The whole variable domain, remainder taken from reference TRBV25-1 and TRBJ2-1, is EADIYQTPRYLVIGTGKKITLECSQTMGHDKMYWYQQDPGMELHLIHYSYGVNSTEKGDLSSESTVSRIRTEHFPLTLESARPSHTSQYLCASSEPSTSGKSYNEQFFGPGTRLTVL.

V gene TRBV11-3 combines with J gene TRBJ2-7; no clear D gene. Per germline, CDR1 SGHNT and CDR2 YENEEA. Trimming cost V 1 base and J 4 bases, with 8 bases left between them. The CDR3 totals 13 residues. CDR3 loop: CASSLAAGYEQYF. Written as DNA, the CDR3 is TGTGCCAGCAGCTTAGCGGCAGGTTACGAGCAGTACTTC. Full variable domain (rest looked up from reference TRBV11-3 and TRBJ2-7): EAGVVQSPRYKIIEKKQPVAFWCNPISGHNTLYWYLQNLGQGPELLIRYENEEAVDDSQLPKDRFSAERLKGVDSTLKIQPAELGDSAVYLCASSLAAGYEQYFGPGTRLTVT.

The chain has TRBV7-9 and TRBJ2-5; D may be TRBD2 (5 bases). Germline V gives CDR1 SEHNR, CDR2 FQNEAQ (reference sequence). The CDR3 loop spans 14 amino acids. V shed 4 bases and J shed 2 bases, with 11 bases lying between them. CDR3 region: CASSSLTTQETQYF. As DNA, the CDR3 is TGTGCCAGCAGCTCTTTGACTACGCAAGAGACCCAGTACTTC.

The chain joins TRBV19 to TRBJ1-2; 7 bases are a match to TRBD1. CDR1 and CDR2 (germline): LNHDA, SQIVND (reference sequence). V lost 2 bases and J lost 8; bases outside the gene matches: 8. The CDR3 contains 14 residues. As DNA, the CDR3 is TGTGCCAGTAGTATAATCCGACAGGGTTGGGGCTACACCTTC. Translating gives CASSIIRQGWGYTF.